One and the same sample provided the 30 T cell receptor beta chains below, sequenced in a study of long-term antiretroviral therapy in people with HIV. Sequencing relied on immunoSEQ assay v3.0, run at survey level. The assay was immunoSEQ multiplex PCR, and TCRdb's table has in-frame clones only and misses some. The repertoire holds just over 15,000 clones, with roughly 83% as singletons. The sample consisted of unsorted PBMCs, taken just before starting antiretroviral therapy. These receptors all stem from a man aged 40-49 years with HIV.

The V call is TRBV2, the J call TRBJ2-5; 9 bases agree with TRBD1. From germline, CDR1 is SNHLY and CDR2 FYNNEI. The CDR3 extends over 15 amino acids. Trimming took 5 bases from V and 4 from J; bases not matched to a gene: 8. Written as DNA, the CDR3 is TGTGCCAGCAGTATACAAACGACAGGGGGAGAGACCCAGTACTTC. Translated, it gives CASSIQTTGGETQYF. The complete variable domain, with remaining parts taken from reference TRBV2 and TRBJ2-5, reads EPEVTQTPSHQVTQMGQEVILRCVPISNHLYFYWYRQILGQKVEFLVSFYNNEISEKSEIFDDQFSVERPDGSNFTLKIRSTKLEDSAMYFCASSIQTTGGETQYFGPGTRLLVL.

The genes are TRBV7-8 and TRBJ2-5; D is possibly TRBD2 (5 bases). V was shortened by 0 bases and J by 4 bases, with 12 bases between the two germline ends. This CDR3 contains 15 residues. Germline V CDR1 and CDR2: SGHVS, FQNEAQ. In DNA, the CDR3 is TGTGCCAGCAGCTTAGCGCTCGGGATGTTAGAGACCCAGTACTTC. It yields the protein CASSLALGMLETQYF.

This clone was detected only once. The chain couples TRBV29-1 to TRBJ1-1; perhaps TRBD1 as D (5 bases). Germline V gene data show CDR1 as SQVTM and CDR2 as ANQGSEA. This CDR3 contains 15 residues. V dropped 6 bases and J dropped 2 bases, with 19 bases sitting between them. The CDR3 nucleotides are TGCAGCGTATGGGGGACCGAGGCCCTTAACACTGAAGCTTTCTTT. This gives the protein CSVWGTEALNTEAFF.

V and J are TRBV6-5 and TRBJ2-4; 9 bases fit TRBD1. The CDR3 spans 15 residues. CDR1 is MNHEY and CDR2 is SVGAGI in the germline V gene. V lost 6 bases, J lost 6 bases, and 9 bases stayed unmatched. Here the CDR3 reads CASSPGQGTLNIQYF. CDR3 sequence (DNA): TGTGCCAGCAGCCCGGGACAGGGAACGCTAAACATTCAGTACTTC.

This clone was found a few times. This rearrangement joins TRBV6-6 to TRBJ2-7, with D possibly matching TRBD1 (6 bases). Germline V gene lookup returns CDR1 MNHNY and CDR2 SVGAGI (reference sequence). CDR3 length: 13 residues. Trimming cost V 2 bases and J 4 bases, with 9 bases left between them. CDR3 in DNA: TGTGCCAGCAGTTACGGGGACAAGTACGAGCAGTACTTC. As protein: CASSYGDKYEQYF.

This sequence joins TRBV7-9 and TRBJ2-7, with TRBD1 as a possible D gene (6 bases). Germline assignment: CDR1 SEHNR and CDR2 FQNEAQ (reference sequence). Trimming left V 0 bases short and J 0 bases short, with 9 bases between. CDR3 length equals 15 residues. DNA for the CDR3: TGTGCCAGCAGCTTAGCAAGGGACAACTCCTACGAGCAGTACTTC. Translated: CASSLARDNSYEQYF. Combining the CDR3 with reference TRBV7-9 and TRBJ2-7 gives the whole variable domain DTGVSQNPRHKITKRGQNVTFRCDPISEHNRLYWYRQTLGQGPEFLTYFQNEAQLEKSRLLSDRFSAERPKGSFSTLEIQRTEQGDSAMYLCASSLARDNSYEQYFGPGTRLTVT.

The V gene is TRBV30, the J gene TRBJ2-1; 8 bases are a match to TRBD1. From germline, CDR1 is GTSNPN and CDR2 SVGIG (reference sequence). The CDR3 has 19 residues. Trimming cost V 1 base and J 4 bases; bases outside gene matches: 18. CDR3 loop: CAWSGDRGGNPLSYNEQFF. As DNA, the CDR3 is TGTGCCTGGAGTGGAGACAGGGGAGGCAATCCTCTTTCATACAATGAGCAGTTCTTC.

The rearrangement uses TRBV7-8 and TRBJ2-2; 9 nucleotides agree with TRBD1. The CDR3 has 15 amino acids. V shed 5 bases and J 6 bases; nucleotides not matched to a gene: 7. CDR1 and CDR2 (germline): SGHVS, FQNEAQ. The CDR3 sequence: CASSPGTGLAGELFF. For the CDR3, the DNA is TGTGCCAGCAGCCCCGGGACAGGGTTAGCCGGGGAGCTGTTTTTT.

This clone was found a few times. CDR3 protein: CASNWGQELTGELFF. The CDR3 bases are TGCGCCAGCAATTGGGGACAGGAACTCACCGGGGAGCTGTTTTTT. This chain joins TRBV5-1 and TRBJ2-2; 8 nucleotides line up with TRBD1. The CDR3 contains 15 residues. Germline lookup yields CDR1 SGHRS and CDR2 YFSETQ. The J segment lost 4 bases and the V segment lost 6 bases, leaving 8 bases of the junction unmatched.

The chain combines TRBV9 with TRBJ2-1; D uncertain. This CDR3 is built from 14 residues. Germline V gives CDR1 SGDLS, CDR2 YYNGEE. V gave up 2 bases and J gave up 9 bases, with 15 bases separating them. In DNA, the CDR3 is TGTGCCAGCAGCGTTCAGGCCTTGAAAAGTGAGCAGTTCTTC. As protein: CASSVQALKSEQFF.

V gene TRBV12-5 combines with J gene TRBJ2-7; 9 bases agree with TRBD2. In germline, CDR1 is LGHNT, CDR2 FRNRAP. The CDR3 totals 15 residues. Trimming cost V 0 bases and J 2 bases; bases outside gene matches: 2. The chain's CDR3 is CASGLVGGGAYEQYF. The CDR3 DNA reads TGTGCTAGTGGTTTGGTGGGCGGGGGGGCCTACGAGCAGTACTTC.

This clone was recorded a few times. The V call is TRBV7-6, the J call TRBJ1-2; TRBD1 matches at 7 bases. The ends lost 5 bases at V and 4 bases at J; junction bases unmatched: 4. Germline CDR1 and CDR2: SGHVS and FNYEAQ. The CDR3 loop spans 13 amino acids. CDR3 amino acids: CASSRTGSYGYTF. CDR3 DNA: TGTGCCAGCAGCCGGACAGGCAGCTATGGCTACACCTTC.

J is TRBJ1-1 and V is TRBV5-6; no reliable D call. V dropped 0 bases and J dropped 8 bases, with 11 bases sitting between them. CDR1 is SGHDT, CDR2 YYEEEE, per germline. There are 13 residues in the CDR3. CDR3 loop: CASSLVVSNEAFF. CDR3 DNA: TGTGCCAGCAGCTTGGTGGTCAGCAACGAAGCTTTCTTT.

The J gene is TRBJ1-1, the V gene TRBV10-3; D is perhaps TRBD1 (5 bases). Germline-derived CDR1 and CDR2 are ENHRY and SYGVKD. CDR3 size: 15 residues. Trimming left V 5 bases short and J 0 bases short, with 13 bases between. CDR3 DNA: TGTGCCATCAGTCTGGTGGGGGGAGTGAACACTGAAGCTTTCTTT. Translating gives CAISLVGGVNTEAFF.

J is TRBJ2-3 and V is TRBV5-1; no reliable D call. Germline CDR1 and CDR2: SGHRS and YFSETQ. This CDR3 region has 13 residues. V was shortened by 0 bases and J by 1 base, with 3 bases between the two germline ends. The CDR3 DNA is TGCGCCAGCAGCTTGGTGGGCACAGATACGCAGTATTTT. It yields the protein CASSLVGTDTQYF.

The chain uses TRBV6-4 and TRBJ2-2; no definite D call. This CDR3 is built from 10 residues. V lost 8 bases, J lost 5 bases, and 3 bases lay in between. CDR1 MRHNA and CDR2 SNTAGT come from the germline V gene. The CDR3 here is CASSTGELFF. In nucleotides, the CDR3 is TGTGCCAGCTCAACCGGGGAGCTGTTTTTT.

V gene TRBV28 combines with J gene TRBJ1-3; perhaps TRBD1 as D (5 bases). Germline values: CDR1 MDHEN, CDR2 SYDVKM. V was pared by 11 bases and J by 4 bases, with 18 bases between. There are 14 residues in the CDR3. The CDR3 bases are TGTGCCGGCCGGGGGGAGGCACCGGGAAACACCATATATTTT. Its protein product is CAGRGEAPGNTIYF.

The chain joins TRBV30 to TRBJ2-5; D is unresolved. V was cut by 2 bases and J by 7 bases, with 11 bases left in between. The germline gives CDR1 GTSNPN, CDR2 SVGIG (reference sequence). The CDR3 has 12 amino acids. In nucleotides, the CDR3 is TGTGCCTGGAGTTGGAGAGGTGGGACCCAGTACTTC. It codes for CAWSWRGGTQYF. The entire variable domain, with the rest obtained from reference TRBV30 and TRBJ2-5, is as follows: SQTIHQWPATLVQPVGSPLSLECTVEGTSNPNLYWYRQAAGRGLQLLFYSVGIGQISSEVPQNLSASRPQDRQFILSSKKLLLSDSGFYLCAWSWRGGTQYFGPGTRLLVL.

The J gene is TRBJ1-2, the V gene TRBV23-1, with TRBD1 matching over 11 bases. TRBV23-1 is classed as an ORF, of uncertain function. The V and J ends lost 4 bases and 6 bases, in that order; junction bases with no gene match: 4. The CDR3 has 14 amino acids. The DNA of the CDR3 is TGCGCCAGCAGTCCCGGGACAGGGGGGCATGGCTACACCTTC. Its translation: CASSPGTGGHGYTF.

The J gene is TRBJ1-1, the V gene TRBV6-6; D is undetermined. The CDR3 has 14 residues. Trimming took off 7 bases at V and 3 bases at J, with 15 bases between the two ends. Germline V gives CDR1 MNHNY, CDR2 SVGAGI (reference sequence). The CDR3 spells CASILAAGDTEAFF. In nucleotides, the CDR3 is TGTGCCAGCATCTTGGCCGCTGGGGACACTGAAGCTTTCTTT.

The CDR3 nucleotides are TGTGCCACCAGCAGTAAAGGGGGTGAGCAGTTCTTC. Translated: CATSSKGGEQFF. The genes are TRBV15 and TRBJ2-1; a weak D match, TRBD1 (6 bases). V was trimmed by 3 bases and J by 9 bases, leaving 9 bases between them. From germline, CDR1 is LNHNV and CDR2 YYDKDF (reference sequence). The CDR3 covers 12 residues.

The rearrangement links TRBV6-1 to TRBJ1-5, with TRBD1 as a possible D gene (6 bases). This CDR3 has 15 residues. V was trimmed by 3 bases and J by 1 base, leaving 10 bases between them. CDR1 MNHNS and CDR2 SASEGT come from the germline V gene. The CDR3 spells CASSEGALSNQPQHF. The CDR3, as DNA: TGTGCCAGCAGTGAGGGGGCATTAAGCAATCAGCCCCAGCATTTT.

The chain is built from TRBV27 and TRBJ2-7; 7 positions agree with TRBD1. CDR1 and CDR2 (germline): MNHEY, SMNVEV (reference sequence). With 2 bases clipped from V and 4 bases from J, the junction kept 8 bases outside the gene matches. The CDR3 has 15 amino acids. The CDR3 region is CASSLGQGVRYEQYF. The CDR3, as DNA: TGTGCCAGCAGTTTAGGGCAGGGGGTGAGATACGAGCAGTACTTC.

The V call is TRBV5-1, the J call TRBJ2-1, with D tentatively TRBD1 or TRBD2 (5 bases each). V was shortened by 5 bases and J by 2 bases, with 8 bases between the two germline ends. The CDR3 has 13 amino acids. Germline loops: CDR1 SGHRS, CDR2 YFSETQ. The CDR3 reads CASRSGPYNEQFF. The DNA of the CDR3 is TGCGCCAGCAGATCGGGACCCTACAATGAGCAGTTCTTC.

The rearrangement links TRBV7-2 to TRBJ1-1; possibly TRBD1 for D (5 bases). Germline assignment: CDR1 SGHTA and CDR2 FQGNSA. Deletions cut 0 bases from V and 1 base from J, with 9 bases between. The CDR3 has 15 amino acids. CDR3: CASSLASGANTEAFF. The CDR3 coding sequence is TGTGCCAGCAGCTTAGCGAGCGGGGCGAACACTGAAGCTTTCTTT.

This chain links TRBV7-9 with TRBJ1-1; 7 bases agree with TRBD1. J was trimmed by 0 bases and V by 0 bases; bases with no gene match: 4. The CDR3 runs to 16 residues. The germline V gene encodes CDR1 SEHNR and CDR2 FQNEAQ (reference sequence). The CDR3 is CASSLAGTALNTEAFF. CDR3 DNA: TGTGCCAGCAGCTTAGCTGGGACAGCCCTGAACACTGAAGCTTTCTTT. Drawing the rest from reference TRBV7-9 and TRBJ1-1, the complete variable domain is DTGVSQNPRHKITKRGQNVTFRCDPISEHNRLYWYRQTLGQGPEFLTYFQNEAQLEKSRLLSDRFSAERPKGSFSTLEIQRTEQGDSAMYLCASSLAGTALNTEAFFGQGTRLTVV.

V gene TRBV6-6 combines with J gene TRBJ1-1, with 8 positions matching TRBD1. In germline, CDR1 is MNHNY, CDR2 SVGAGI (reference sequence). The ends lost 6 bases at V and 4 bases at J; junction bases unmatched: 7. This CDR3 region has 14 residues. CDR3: CASSKTGVTTEAFF. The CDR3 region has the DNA TGTGCCAGCAGCAAGACAGGGGTCACCACTGAAGCTTTCTTT.

This CDR3 reads CATLPDRALFYGYTF. CDR3 in DNA: TGTGCCACACTCCCGGACAGGGCGCTGTTCTATGGCTACACCTTC. V and J are TRBV10-3 and TRBJ1-2, with TRBD1 matching over 8 bases. CDR3 length: 15 residues. Germline V gene lookup returns CDR1 ENHRY and CDR2 SYGVKD. The junction had 14 bases not matched to a gene; V was cut back by 10 bases and J by 4 bases.

The CDR3: CASSLRSGQVSYGYTF. The CDR3 nucleotides read TGTGCCAGCAGCTTAAGATCAGGGCAAGTCTCATATGGCTACACCTTC. The genes are TRBV7-8 and TRBJ1-2, with D maybe TRBD1 (5 bases). Germline assignment: CDR1 SGHVS and CDR2 FQNEAQ. The CDR3 has 16 residues. Trimming left V 2 bases short and J 5 bases short, with 18 bases between.

The CDR3 is CASSAPISVTGELFF. In nucleotides, the CDR3 is TGCGCCAGCTCCGCTCCTATTTCGGTCACCGGGGAGCTGTTTTTT. The chain is built from TRBV4-1 and TRBJ2-2, with unresolved D. The germline V gene encodes CDR1 MGHRA and CDR2 YSYEKL. The V gene lost 8 bases and the J gene lost 4 bases, with 17 bases spanning the gap. The CDR3 covers 15 residues.